A single T cell receptor beta chain is shown here with its context. Its antigen is not known. The method was immunoSEQ multiplex PCR; TCRdb's version includes in-frame clones alone and lacks a portion of them. The top ten hold about 9% of the sample, which has around 110,000 clones, about 80% seen once. This sample is part of a study of T cell responses to AZD1222 COVID-19 vaccine. Study-wide findings and caveats: Unmutated variant regions are reportedly the target of nearly half of TCRs that are spike-specific. Repertoire sampling was restricted to post-peak T cell response timepoints.

The CDR3 has 17 amino acids. V dropped 3 bases and J dropped 3; count of bases not matched to a gene: 11. CDR1 MGHRA and CDR2 YSYEKL come from the germline V gene. V is TRBV4-1 and J is TRBJ2-3; 8 positions agree with TRBD2. This receptor was identified in an adult in good health. The specimen comprised peripheral blood, sampled on day 0 of AZD1222 vaccination. Here the CDR3 DNA reads TGCGCCAGCAGCCACGCCTCTACCGGGACTAGAACAGATACGCAGTATTTT. It codes for CASSHASTGTRTDTQYF.